Sequencing of this T cell receptor beta chain was carried out in a study of blood T cell repertoires in COVID-19. Study context: Whether acute or convalescent, the COVID-19 samples came from the United States, Italy and Spain. Sources were T cells, B-cell-depleted T cells, or PBMCs; the material itself was cDNA or gDNA.

The participants were between about 18 and 100 years old and came from about two dozen US areas. Self-reported history from a screening survey and questionnaire set each donor's cohort. The table came from immunoSEQ multiplex PCR; TCRdb's copy has only in-frame clones and leaves some out. The sample holds about 330,000 clones, about 90% seen once. The V end lost 3 bases, the J end lost 8 bases, and 19 bases lay between the germline ends. In germline, CDR1 is MDHEN, CDR2 SYDVKM. The length of the CDR3 is 15 residues. This clonotype was sampled from a young woman who had recovered from COVID-19. The chain is built from TRBV28 and TRBJ1-2, with D perhaps TRBD1 (6 bases). Sequenced material: PBMCs or T cells enriched from blood (not recorded which). DNA of the CDR3: TGTGCCAGCAGTTTTCGGGGGGCGCTCAGTCGGGGCTACACCTTC. The encoded protein is CASSFRGALSRGYTF.